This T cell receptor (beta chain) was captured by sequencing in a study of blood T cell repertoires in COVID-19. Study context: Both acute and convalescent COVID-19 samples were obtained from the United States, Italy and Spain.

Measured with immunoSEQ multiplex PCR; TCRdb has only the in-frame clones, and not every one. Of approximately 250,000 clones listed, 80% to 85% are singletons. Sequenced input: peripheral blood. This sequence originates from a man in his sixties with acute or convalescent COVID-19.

The CDR3 DNA sequence: TGTGCCAGCAGCTTCCGACAGGGTAGCGGCACTGAAGCTTTCTTT. It codes for CASSFRQGSGTEAFF. The chain combines TRBV7-8 with TRBJ1-1, with 7 bases that match TRBD1. Per germline, CDR1 SGHVS and CDR2 FQNEAQ. CDR3 length: 15 amino acids. V lost 3 bases, J lost 4 bases, and 8 bases stayed unmatched.